The next 9 T cell receptor beta chains were all read from a single sample in a study of identical twins. TCRdb reprocessed the 5' RACE reads with MiXCR, giving one entry per CDR3 protein. The sample shows about 550,000 distinct CDR3 sequences, around 24% of them seen only once. In addition, the sample was reused for a study of yellow fever vaccine responses in identical twins.

Sequencing was done on a sample of CD4+ T cells sorted from blood. The receptors shown here come from a woman aged 18-30 years in good health.

CDR3 region: CASSLVVVLSSYNEQFF. CDR3 in DNA: TGTGCCAGCAGCTTAGTTGTGGTACTGAGCTCCTACAATGAGCAGTTCTTC. The chain joins TRBV7-6 to TRBJ2-1, with unresolved D. V shed 1 base and J shed 0 bases, with 13 bases lying between them. The CDR3 sequence is 17 residues long. CDR1 SGHVS and CDR2 FNYEAQ come from the germline V gene.

This clonotype was counted only a few times. This chain joins TRBV7-9 and TRBJ2-5; 7 bases fit TRBD1. V gave up 4 bases and J gave up 5 bases; unmatched junction bases: 4. The CDR3 sequence is 13 residues long. CDR1 and CDR2 from the germline V gene are SEHNR and FQNEAQ (reference sequence). The CDR3 loop reads CASSWGQFETQYF. CDR3 bases: TGTGCCAGCAGCTGGGGACAGTTTGAGACCCAGTACTTC.

The gene calls are TRBV6-5 and TRBJ2-1; 11 nucleotides agree with TRBD2. In germline, CDR1 is MNHEY, CDR2 SVGAGI. The CDR3 extends over 16 amino acids. V shed 2 bases, J shed 6 bases, and the junction held 6 bases outside the gene matches. CDR3 protein: CASSYPSSGRVNEQFF. The CDR3 coding sequence is TGTGCCAGCAGTTACCCCAGTAGCGGGAGGGTCAATGAGCAGTTCTTC.

The V call is TRBV20-1, the J call TRBJ2-5; D is possibly TRBD1 or TRBD2 (5 bases each). V shed 5 bases and J shed 3 bases, with 10 bases lying between them. The CDR3 loop spans 12 amino acids. The germline CDR1 and CDR2 sequences are DFQATT and SNEGSKA (reference sequence). The CDR3 region has the DNA TGCAGTGCTGGGACCAGTAAAGAGACCCAGTACTTC. Its protein product is CSAGTSKETQYF.

The chain recombines TRBV27 with TRBJ2-1; D is ambiguous. Germline V gene sequence: CDR1 MNHEY, CDR2 SMNVEV (reference sequence). Trimming left V 6 bases short and J 6 bases short, with 18 bases between. The CDR3 has 15 amino acids. CDR3 loop: CASSAGREARNEQFF. CDR3 DNA sequence: TGTGCCAGCAGCGCTGGTCGAGAAGCGCGCAATGAGCAGTTCTTC.

The rearrangement links TRBV24-1 to TRBJ2-5; D call uncertain. Trimming took 6 bases from V and 7 from J, leaving 17 bases between them. This CDR3 has 14 amino acids. Germline-derived CDR1 and CDR2 are KGHDR and SFDVKD. Here the CDR3 DNA reads TGTGCCACCAGTAATTCCGCTCTCTCCGCGACCCAGTACTTC. Residues: CATSNSALSATQYF.

This rearrangement joins TRBV5-1 to TRBJ2-7; TRBD1 or TRBD2 may be the D gene (5 bases each). The CDR3 is made up of 18 amino acids. Germline values: CDR1 SGHRS, CDR2 YFSETQ. The germline V and J ends were trimmed by 3 bases and 2 bases, with 24 bases remaining between them. The CDR3 nucleotides are TGCGCCAGCAGCTCCCTCCCCAGCAGGGAGACGATTACCTACGAGCAGTACTTC. It codes for CASSSLPSRETITYEQYF. Complete variable domain (other parts from reference TRBV5-1 and TRBJ2-7): KAGVTQTPRYLIKTRGQQVTLSCSPISGHRSVSWYQQTPGQGLQFLFEYFSETQRNKGNFPGRFSGRQFSNSRSEMNVSTLELGDSALYLCASSSLPSRETITYEQYFGPGTRLTVT.

The V gene is TRBV3-1, the J gene TRBJ1-5; unclear D gene. This CDR3 is built from 13 residues. V was clipped by 1 base and J by 5 bases, with 6 bases between them. Germline V gene data show CDR1 as LGHDT and CDR2 as YNNKEL (reference sequence). DNA of the CDR3: TGTGCCAGCAGCCAAGGGCGACATCAGCCCCAGCATTTT. Translation: CASSQGRHQPQHF.

This clonotype was seen a few times. The chain links TRBV24-1 to TRBJ2-1; 7 nucleotides line up with TRBD2. This CDR3 is 18 amino acids long. V was pared by 1 base and J by 3 bases, with 11 bases of the junction left unmatched. Germline CDR1 KGHDR, CDR2 SFDVKD. In nucleotides, the CDR3 is TGTGCCACCAGTGATTTAGGTCAAGGTGGCGGGAGCTACAATGAGCAGTTCTTC. Its translation is CATSDLGQGGGSYNEQFF.